This T cell receptor beta chain was captured by sequencing in a study of regulatory T cells in long-lasting Graves disease (dated by TCRdb to the early 2020s). The study in broad terms: Persistent Graves' disease meant more than 5 years of antithyroid drug treatment with TSH receptor autoantibodies that stayed positive. TCR sequencing covered around 13 persistent and roughly 20 newly diagnosed Graves' disease patients, some 35 samples in total. The study took place in China and was registered as a clinical trial. Patients with persistent Graves' disease were compared with patients with newly diagnosed Graves' disease using TCR sequencing and RNA sequencing of peripheral blood. Persistent Graves' disease patients in the clinical cohort had taken antithyroid drugs for approximately 9.5 years on average.

Worth noting for this clonotype: Its antigen target is currently unknown. Base-call qualities are not available, and no considerably larger clone is one nucleotide away.

The intended sense of this specimen's time point label: persistent/refractory GD, antithyroid drugs over 5 years with positive TRAb. RNA was extracted from PBMCs in TRIzol for both TCR sequencing and RNA sequencing. Graves' disease was diagnosed according to American Thyroid Association guidelines. Patients were recruited from an endocrinology department in Xi'an, China. Each patient gave approximately 9 milliliters of peripheral blood, collected in an EDTA anticoagulant tube. Ficoll Paque Plus density gradient separation was used to isolate PBMCs, and no further T cell sorting was done. An Agilent 2100 Bioanalyzer and agarose gel were used to assess RNA quality, and a NanoDrop 2000 was used to measure RNA concentration. The library was produced with multiplex PCR. Sequencer: Illumina HiSeq 4000. To build TCR beta libraries, CDR3 regions were amplified by Arm-PCR using iRepertoire HTBI primers. Gel purification was performed on PCR products prior to sequencing. The original methods were these. Across samples, some 62 TRBV and 15 or so TRBJ segments were identified and used for gene usage analysis of CDR3 amino acid clonotypes. COPE and FqMerger were used to merge the filtered high-quality paired reads into contigs. BLAST was used to align contigs to IMGT TRBV, TRBD and TRBJ reference genes, and CDR3 was defined according to IMGT. Clonotypes above 0.1% frequency were classified as highly expanded clones. Shannon entropy served as the measure of repertoire diversity, while the Gini coefficient captured V-J evenness. Public clonotypes were defined as clonotypes shared by more than one individual. TCRdb took the public reads, trimmed them with fastp at Q25, ran MiXCR for clone calling and kept in-frame beta chains. CDR3 protein duplicates are merged, each entry listing the most common genes and DNA. The V and J calls were not made by the authors but by TCRdb's processing. Within this sample are hundreds of thousands of distinct CDR3 sequences, with 20% of them counted one time only. The top ten hold roughly 29% of the sample.

Points the paper makes about the study in general: Sequencing and analysis were limited to the TCR beta chain. Lower TCR Shannon entropy and fewer highly expanded clones were observed in persistent Graves' disease patients than in newly diagnosed patients, which suggested clonal expansion. As a limitation, the authors acknowledged that the small sample size may reduce accuracy. More public clonotypes were shared among persistent patients (fewer than 3,000) than among newly diagnosed patients (more than 900). Peripheral blood alone was examined, since thyroid tissue, which constituted the primary lesion, could not be accessed.

The TCR was taken from a female donor with Graves disease. Here the sequenced sample was peripheral blood mononuclear cells (PBMCs), taken when the disease was refractory, from a patient treated with antithyroid drugs.

The CDR3 region: CATRAREGFRDTQYF. The bases read TGTGCCACCAGAGCGCGGGAGGGCTTCAGAGATACGCAGTATTTT. The chain employs TRBV24-1 and TRBJ2-3, and TRBD2 aligns with 9 junction nucleotides. From the cysteine through the phenylalanine, the CDR3 covers 15 amino acids. The only DNA kept is the CDR3, 45 bases in frame from the first base. Trimming accounts for 7 bases at V and 5 bases at J, while the number of junction bases matched to no gene is 9. Looking up the germline V gene yields CDR1 KGHDR and CDR2 SFDVKD.